One sample yielded the 21 T cell receptor beta chains listed below, sequenced in a study of CD8 T cells in Susac syndrome. Reverse transcription of roughly 0.45 to 1 ug RNA used random hexamers. TCRdb re-derived calls from the immunoSEQ multiplex PCR reads in MiXCR, one entry per CDR3 protein. This sample has 95,000 to 150,000 distinct CDR3 sequences, with 96% found just once. The specimen was CD4+ T cells from PBMCs. These receptors were collected from a human donor with Susac syndrome.

The V gene is TRBV20-1, the J gene TRBJ2-3; D may be TRBD2 (6 bases). Germline V gives CDR1 DFQATT, CDR2 SNEGSKA (reference sequence). Trimming took 3 bases from V and 1 from J, leaving 11 bases between them. This CDR3 comprises 14 residues. The CDR3 coding sequence is TGCAGTGCTAGTCGGGCGGGACGCACAGATACGCAGTATTTT. Translated: CSASRAGRTDTQYF.

The CDR3: CASSPTDRGTRSGANVLTF. CDR3 bases: TGTGCCAGCTCACCAACGGACAGGGGGACCCGCTCTGGGGCCAACGTCCTGACTTTC. The chain has TRBV18 and TRBJ2-6; the match to TRBD1 covers 10 bases. V shed 2 bases, J shed 0 bases, and the junction held 7 bases outside the gene matches. The CDR3 covers 19 residues. CDR1 is KGHSH and CDR2 is LQKENI in the germline V gene.

V gene TRBV29-1 combines with J gene TRBJ2-7, with 9 bases that match TRBD2. The CDR3 covers 12 residues. Germline V gene lookup returns CDR1 SQVTM and CDR2 ANQGSEA. The J segment lost 4 bases and the V segment lost 6 bases, leaving 4 bases of the junction unmatched. The CDR3 reads CSVYSGSYEQYF. Here the CDR3 DNA reads TGCAGCGTCTATAGCGGGAGTTACGAGCAGTACTTC.

This clonotype appeared once. In DNA, the CDR3 is TGTGCCAGCAGCGTAGTGCACCCCCGGAACACTGAAGCTTTCTTT. Translation gives CASSVVHPRNTEAFF. The V gene is TRBV9, the J gene TRBJ1-1, with D uncertain. Germline V gene lookup returns CDR1 SGDLS and CDR2 YYNGEE. This CDR3 has 15 residues. V lost 0 bases, J lost 1 base, and 10 bases lay in between.

The chain carries TRBV6-5 and TRBJ2-2; 11 nucleotides match TRBD2. Germline-derived CDR1 and CDR2 are MNHEY and SVGAGI. The CDR3 is made up of 16 amino acids. V was pared by 0 bases and J by 3 bases, with 0 bases of the junction left unmatched. CDR3 nucleotides: TGTGCCAGCAGTTACTCGACTAGCGGGGACACCGGGGAGCTGTTTTTT. Protein sequence: CASSYSTSGDTGELFF.

This chain uses TRBV20-1 with TRBJ2-1; TRBD2 matches 12 bases. The V gene end was trimmed by 0 bases and the J gene end by 7 bases; junction bases not matched to a gene: 4. Germline-derived CDR1 and CDR2 are DFQATT and SNEGSKA (reference sequence). The CDR3 totals 15 residues. CDR3 nucleotide sequence: TGCAGTGCTAGAGATCCCGGGACTAGCGGGAATGAGCAGTTCTTC. This encodes CSARDPGTSGNEQFF.

The genes are TRBV3-1 and TRBJ1-2; D is perhaps TRBD1 (6 bases). The CDR3 contains 13 residues. Trimming left V 4 bases short and J 4 bases short, with 10 bases between. Germline V gene lookup returns CDR1 LGHDT and CDR2 YNNKEL (reference sequence). The DNA for the CDR3 is TGTGCCAGCAGCCCCGGACAGATCTATGGCTACACCTTC. It is translated as CASSPGQIYGYTF.

The chain uses TRBV5-1 and TRBJ2-1; a weak D match, TRBD1 (6 bases). V was clipped by 0 bases and J by 2 bases, with 12 bases between them. This CDR3 has 16 residues. Germline lookup yields CDR1 SGHRS and CDR2 YFSETQ. The CDR3 bases are TGCGCCAGCAGCTTGGTAGCAGGGGCCGCCTACAATGAGCAGTTCTTC. Translated, it gives CASSLVAGAAYNEQFF. Combining the CDR3 with reference TRBV5-1 and TRBJ2-1 gives the whole variable domain KAGVTQTPRYLIKTRGQQVTLSCSPISGHRSVSWYQQTPGQGLQFLFEYFSETQRNKGNFPGRFSGRQFSNSRSEMNVSTLELGDSALYLCASSLVAGAAYNEQFFGPGTRLTVL.

The V call is TRBV10-3, the J call TRBJ1-1; the match to TRBD1 covers 9 bases. The V gene end was trimmed by 6 bases and the J gene end by 2 bases; junction bases not matched to a gene: 4. The CDR3 is 14 residues long. Germline CDR1 is ENHRY and CDR2 is SYGVKD. CDR3 in amino acids: CAIRGTGFNTEAFF. In DNA, the CDR3 is TGTGCCATCAGGGGGACAGGGTTTAACACTGAAGCTTTCTTT.

The rearrangement uses TRBV5-1 and TRBJ2-1; 12 nucleotides agree with TRBD2. In germline, CDR1 is SGHRS, CDR2 YFSETQ. The CDR3 spans 16 residues. J gave up 6 bases and V 4 bases, and 8 bases lay outside the gene matches. DNA of the CDR3: TGCGCCAGCAGCCACCCGCGACTAGCGGGGGCCAATGAGCAGTTCTTC. Protein sequence: CASSHPRLAGANEQFF. The whole variable domain, remainder taken from reference TRBV5-1 and TRBJ2-1, is KAGVTQTPRYLIKTRGQQVTLSCSPISGHRSVSWYQQTPGQGLQFLFEYFSETQRNKGNFPGRFSGRQFSNSRSEMNVSTLELGDSALYLCASSHPRLAGANEQFFGPGTRLTVL.

The rearrangement links TRBV10-3 to TRBJ1-2; no clear D gene. Trimming removed 0 bases at V and 6 bases at J, with 11 bases between. CDR1 and CDR2 (germline): ENHRY, SYGVKD. CDR3 length: 14 residues. DNA for the CDR3: TGTGCCATCAGTGAGTCGCGACAATATGATGGCTACACCTTC. Translated: CAISESRQYDGYTF.

This clonotype was recorded once. The genes are TRBV20-1 and TRBJ2-7; 9 nucleotides agree with TRBD1. Germline V CDR1 and CDR2: DFQATT, SNEGSKA (reference sequence). V lost 0 bases to trimming and J lost 0 bases; unmatched junction nucleotides: 6. This CDR3 comprises 16 residues. In DNA, the CDR3 is TGCAGTGCTAGAGACGACAGGGGGTCCAGCTCCTACGAGCAGTACTTC. It is translated as CSARDDRGSSSYEQYF.

CDR3 nucleotides: TGTGCCAGCGGGCCTTTCAATCAGCCCCAGCATTTT. It codes for CASGPFNQPQHF. The gene calls are TRBV27 and TRBJ1-5, with unresolved D. Germline V gene data show CDR1 as MNHEY and CDR2 as SMNVEV (reference sequence). Trimming took 8 bases from V and 3 from J, leaving 8 bases between them. CDR3 length: 12 residues.

This chain connects TRBV9 to TRBJ2-6; D gene ambiguous. Germline V gene lookup returns CDR1 SGDLS and CDR2 YYNGEE. V was pared by 2 bases and J by 2 bases, with 5 bases between. The CDR3 consists of 14 residues. The CDR3 loop is CASSVSPGANVLTF. In nucleotides, the CDR3 is TGTGCCAGCAGCGTTAGCCCTGGGGCCAACGTCCTGACTTTC.

This chain uses TRBV7-2 with TRBJ1-1; D is uncertain. The CDR3 covers 14 residues. The V gene lost 3 bases and the J gene lost 4 bases, with 12 bases spanning the gap. Germline lookup yields CDR1 SGHTA and CDR2 FQGNSA. CDR3 in DNA: TGTGCCAGCAGCTTCGGCCGAGGGAGCACTGAAGCTTTCTTT. Translating it yields CASSFGRGSTEAFF.

J is TRBJ2-3 and V is TRBV29-1; D gene unclear. The germline V gene encodes CDR1 SQVTM and CDR2 ANQGSEA. The CDR3 runs 12 residues. Trimming removed 5 bases at V and 8 bases at J, with 14 bases between. The CDR3 sequence: CSVKGGLLTQYF. The CDR3 DNA sequence: TGCAGCGTTAAAGGTGGGCTACTTACGCAGTATTTT.

The chain uses TRBV4-3 and TRBJ1-2; TRBD1 matches at 8 bases. CDR3 length: 15 amino acids. The ends lost 1 base at V and 7 bases at J; junction bases unmatched: 8. Looked up from germline, CDR1 is LGHNA and CDR2 is YSLEER. CDR3 loop: CASSQVITQGAGYTF. In nucleotides, the CDR3 is TGCGCCAGCAGCCAAGTTATCACCCAGGGGGCTGGCTACACCTTC.

The chain's CDR3 is CASSLEVGAGNIQYF. The CDR3 region has the DNA TGCGCCAGCAGCTTGGAGGTGGGCGCTGGGAACATTCAGTACTTC. The J gene is TRBJ2-4, the V gene TRBV5-1; D call uncertain. Per germline, CDR1 SGHRS and CDR2 YFSETQ. V was clipped by 0 bases and J by 7 bases, with 14 bases between them. The CDR3 runs to 15 residues.

This clonotype was seen just once. The CDR3 DNA sequence: TGTGCCAGTAACCCACAGGGGGCATTTCAGCCCCAGCATTTT. Translated: CASNPQGAFQPQHF. V usage is TRBV19 and J usage is TRBJ1-5; 9 bases match TRBD1. The CDR3 length is 14 residues. The germline V gene has CDR1 LNHDA and CDR2 SQIVND (reference sequence). V dropped 7 bases and J dropped 6; count of bases not matched to a gene: 7.

The gene calls are TRBV6-5 and TRBJ2-5, with D perhaps assigned TRBD1 or TRBD2 (6 bases each). The germline gives CDR1 MNHEY, CDR2 SVGAGI. V lost 8 bases, J lost 5 bases, and 15 bases lay in between. The CDR3 length is 13 residues. The CDR3 loop reads CASAAGEVETQYF. CDR3 bases: TGTGCCAGCGCGGCAGGGGAGGTGGAGACCCAGTACTTC.

The DNA of the CDR3 is TGTGCTAGTGGAGGGAATGGAGAGACCCAGTACTTC. Protein product: CASGGNGETQYF. The chain links TRBV12-5 to TRBJ2-5; no clear D. Looked up from germline, CDR1 is LGHNT and CDR2 is FRNRAP. Trimming pared 6 bases from V and 4 bases from J, leaving 9 bases between. The CDR3 extends over 12 amino acids.